The 27 T cell receptor beta chains below were found in one sample sequenced in a study of blood T cells in healthy people across ages. For the second PCR, which ran for 7 to 11 cycles, a sample-barcoded 5' primer and a J-beta primer mix were used. Using its own MiXCR run on the 5' RACE reads, TCRdb lists one record per CDR3 protein. In the table there are approximately 600,000 distinct CDR3 sequences, roughly three fifths of which are singletons. The sequencing sample was made of blood. The receptors derive from a man aged 60-69 years in good health.

This clonotype was picked up a small number of times. This chain links TRBV2 with TRBJ1-5; 8 bases fit TRBD1. CDR1 is SNHLY and CDR2 is FYNNEI in the germline V gene. J was trimmed by 5 bases and V by 6 bases; bases with no gene match: 6. This CDR3 spans 14 amino acids. CDR3 DNA sequence: TGTGCCAGCAGCGGACAGGGACGGTATCAGCCCCAGCATTTT. It is translated as CASSGQGRYQPQHF.

This clonotype was detected a few times. The CDR3 region has the DNA TGTGCCAGCAGCCATACAGGGATTTCACCCCTCCACTTT. Translating it yields CASSHTGISPLHF. The rearrangement links TRBV27 to TRBJ1-6, with a possible D match to TRBD1 (6 bases). Germline lookup yields CDR1 MNHEY and CDR2 SMNVEV (reference sequence). The CDR3 contains 13 residues. Trimming shortened V by 6 bases and J by 9 bases, and 12 bases separated the two germline ends.

This sequence joins TRBV3-1 and TRBJ2-2; 13 bases map to TRBD2. Per germline, CDR1 LGHDT and CDR2 YNNKEL (reference sequence). Trimming took 4 bases from V and 4 from J; bases not matched to a gene: 3. This CDR3 comprises 16 residues. CDR3 region: CASSPLAGGSTGELFF. The DNA of the CDR3 is TGTGCCAGCAGCCCACTAGCGGGGGGGAGCACCGGGGAGCTGTTTTTT.

This clonotype turned up a few times. The rearrangement joins TRBV3-1 to TRBJ1-6, with D unresolved. The CDR3 sequence is 14 residues long. Germline V gene sequence: CDR1 LGHDT, CDR2 YNNKEL (reference sequence). Trimming took off 0 bases at V and 7 bases at J, with 7 bases between the two ends. CDR3 residues: CASSQDIGNSPLHF. CDR3 coding DNA: TGTGCCAGCAGCCAAGATATTGGGAATTCACCCCTCCACTTT.

The rearrangement joins TRBV7-2 to TRBJ2-7; D gene ambiguous. This CDR3 has 14 amino acids. CDR1 and CDR2 (germline): SGHTA, FQGNSA. V lost 5 bases and J lost 4, with 15 bases in between. The CDR3 protein is CASSVRLSNYEQYF. The CDR3, as DNA: TGTGCCAGCAGCGTGCGTCTATCGAATTACGAGCAGTACTTC.

The chain links TRBV6-1 to TRBJ1-1; 8 bases are shared with TRBD1. Germline CDR1 is MNHNS and CDR2 is SASEGT. Unmatched junction bases numbered 6, after V lost 11 bases and J lost 4 bases. CDR3 length: 12 amino acids. Here the CDR3 DNA reads TGTGCCTCGACAGGGGACCTCACTGAAGCTTTCTTT. Translated: CASTGDLTEAFF.

The chain uses TRBV3-1 and TRBJ2-1; TRBD2 matches 9 bases. The germline gives CDR1 LGHDT, CDR2 YNNKEL (reference sequence). The ends lost 0 bases at V and 4 bases at J; junction bases unmatched: 4. This CDR3 region has 16 residues. The CDR3 loop is CASSQDPSGNYNEQFF. For the CDR3, the DNA is TGTGCCAGCAGCCAAGACCCTAGCGGGAATTACAATGAGCAGTTCTTC.

The chain joins TRBV12-3 or TRBV12-4 to TRBJ2-5, with TRBD2 matching over 12 bases. V dropped 5 bases and J dropped 2; count of bases not matched to a gene: 3. The CDR3 is 15 amino acids. In nucleotides, the CDR3 is TGTGCCAGCAGTCGGACTAGCGGGGAACAAGAGACCCAGTACTTC. This gives the protein CASSRTSGEQETQYF.

The chain couples TRBV24-1 to TRBJ2-1; D gene unclear. The V gene's germline CDR1 is KGHDR and CDR2 SFDVKD. V was clipped by 5 bases and J by 6 bases, with 7 bases between them. The CDR3 consists of 12 residues. CDR3 residues: CATSGLANEQFF. The CDR3 DNA sequence: TGTGCCACCAGTGGGTTGGCCAATGAGCAGTTCTTC.

The CDR3 loop reads CASSPRVGGGEQFF. DNA of the CDR3: TGTGCCAGCTCACCCCGGGTCGGGGGAGGTGAGCAGTTCTTC. The chain couples TRBV18 to TRBJ2-1, with D perhaps TRBD2 (6 bases). The CDR3 sequence is 14 residues long. Germline values: CDR1 KGHSH, CDR2 LQKENI. V was cut by 3 bases and J by 9 bases, with 15 bases left in between.

The CDR3 DNA is TGTGCCAGCAGCTGGGACCACGGGGAGCTGTTTTTT. Translating gives CASSWDHGELFF. This chain uses TRBV2 with TRBJ2-2; D may correspond to TRBD1 or TRBD2 (5 bases each). Germline V gene lookup returns CDR1 SNHLY and CDR2 FYNNEI. The CDR3 totals 12 residues. V dropped 6 bases and J dropped 7 bases, with 9 bases sitting between them.

This chain connects TRBV4-2 to TRBJ2-3; D uncertain. The V and J ends lost 4 bases and 5 bases respectively, with 10 bases between them. The CDR3 is 13 amino acids. Germline assignment: CDR1 LGHNA and CDR2 YNFKEQ. The CDR3: CASSRGPLDTQYF. The CDR3 nucleotides are TGTGCCAGCAGCCGGGGTCCCCTAGATACGCAGTATTTT.

The chain uses TRBV9 and TRBJ1-4; the D is unclear. Germline CDR1 SGDLS, CDR2 YYNGEE. The CDR3 is made up of 13 amino acids. V shed 0 bases and J shed 4 bases, with 4 bases lying between them. CDR3 amino acids: CASSVEDNEKLFF. The CDR3, as DNA: TGTGCCAGCAGCGTAGAGGATAATGAAAAACTGTTTTTT.

As for this clonotype: A single base separates this from a much larger clone, so it may be a read error. The V gene is TRBV4-1, the J gene TRBJ1-4, with TRBD1 as a possible D gene (6 bases). CDR1 is MGHRA, CDR2 YSYEKL, per germline. The CDR3 extends over 16 amino acids. The CDR3 DNA sequence: TGCGCCAGCAGCCAAGTGTCGGGGACAAGTTATGAAAAACAGTTTTTT. Translation: CASSQVSGTSYEKQFF.

V gene TRBV7-9 combines with J gene TRBJ2-4; 8 nucleotides agree with TRBD2. Near its end, the DNA agrees better with TRBJ2-7, so the J call may be wrong. This CDR3 is built from 16 residues. The germline V gene encodes CDR1 SEHNR and CDR2 FQNEAQ (reference sequence). This CDR3 is CASSLASGGTPGEQYF. The DNA for the CDR3 is TGTGCCAGCAGCTTAGCCAGCGGGGGAACCCCTGGCGAGCAGTACTTC.

In this sample, this clonotype turned up a few times. The rearrangement uses TRBV29-1 and TRBJ2-3; D is ambiguous. This CDR3 contains 13 residues. Trimming stripped 8 bases from V and 0 bases from J, with 12 bases between. CDR1 is SQVTM and CDR2 is ANQGSEA in the germline V gene. CDR3 coding DNA: TGCAGCTCTGTGGGCACTAGCACAGATACGCAGTATTTT. Translated, it gives CSSVGTSTDTQYF.

This clonotype was detected once. The rearrangement links TRBV12-5 to TRBJ2-5, with D perhaps given as TRBD1 or TRBD2 (7 bases each). Trimming shortened V by 1 base and J by 1 base, and 19 bases separated the two germline ends. Per germline, CDR1 LGHNT and CDR2 FRNRAP. The CDR3 contains 18 residues. DNA of the CDR3: TGTGCTAGTGGTTTGGGCAGGGGGACATCGGGGGGCCAAGAGACCCAGTACTTC. Its protein product is CASGLGRGTSGGQETQYF.

This clonotype was observed a handful of times. V and J are TRBV11-2 and TRBJ1-2, with a tentative D call TRBD1 (5 bases). Per the germline V gene, CDR1 is SGHAT and CDR2 is FQNNGV. CDR3 length equals 13 residues. V was shortened by 1 base and J by 3 bases, with 6 bases between the two germline ends. The CDR3 bases are TGTGCCAGCAGCTTAGTACAGGACTATGGCTACACCTTC. Its translation: CASSLVQDYGYTF.

V is TRBV5-1 and J is TRBJ2-6, with TRBD1 matching 8 bases. The CDR3 runs to 16 residues. The germline CDR1 and CDR2 sequences are SGHRS and YFSETQ. J was trimmed by 3 bases and V by 4 bases; bases with no gene match: 6. The CDR3 DNA reads TGCGCCAGCAGCGCCAGGACAGGGTTTGGGGCCAACGTCCTGACTTTC. Its translation is CASSARTGFGANVLTF.

The V call is TRBV5-1, the J call TRBJ2-2, with no clear D. CDR3 length equals 13 residues. CDR1 is SGHRS and CDR2 is YFSETQ in the germline V gene. V lost 6 bases, J lost 1 base, and 7 bases lay in between. The CDR3 loop is CASNTGNTGELFF. The CDR3 nucleotides read TGCGCCAGCAATACGGGGAACACCGGGGAGCTGTTTTTT.

This clonotype was seen a handful of times. V gene TRBV29-1 combines with J gene TRBJ2-7, with D maybe TRBD1 (6 bases). Per the germline V gene, CDR1 is SQVTM and CDR2 is ANQGSEA. The V gene lost 4 bases and the J gene lost 2 bases, with 9 bases spanning the gap. The CDR3 runs to 12 residues. This chain's CDR3 is CSVAQGPYEQYF. DNA of the CDR3: TGCAGCGTTGCCCAGGGGCCCTACGAGCAGTACTTC.

This clonotype was seen more than once but under ten times. J is TRBJ2-1 and V is TRBV29-1, with TRBD2 identical over 7 bases. The germline V gene has CDR1 SQVTM and CDR2 ANQGSEA. The length of the CDR3 is 13 residues. V lost 6 bases and J lost 6; bases outside the gene matches: 8. This chain's CDR3 is CSVDPGGFNEQFF. The CDR3 coding sequence is TGCAGCGTGGACCCCGGGGGGTTCAATGAGCAGTTCTTC.

This clonotype was seen ten or more times. This CDR3 reads CASSLAGELFF. The CDR3 coding sequence is TGCGCCAGCAGCTTGGCCGGGGAGCTGTTTTTT. The chain joins TRBV5-1 to TRBJ2-2, with D unresolved. Germline V gives CDR1 SGHRS, CDR2 YFSETQ. The CDR3 has 11 amino acids. V lost 0 bases, J lost 6 bases, and 0 bases lay in between.

The chain uses TRBV6-5 and TRBJ2-1; perhaps TRBD2 as D (6 bases). This CDR3 is built from 15 residues. Germline CDR1 and CDR2: MNHEY and SVGAGI. V shed 5 bases and J shed 7 bases, with 18 bases lying between them. CDR3 sequence: CASSPPLGGRNEQFF. In nucleotides, the CDR3 is TGTGCCAGCAGTCCCCCCCTTGGGGGGAGGAATGAGCAGTTCTTC.

The rearrangement links TRBV4-1 to TRBJ2-7; 11 bases line up with TRBD1. This CDR3 is 15 amino acids long. CDR1 and CDR2 from the germline V gene are MGHRA and YSYEKL. V was clipped by 1 base and J by 5 bases; unmatched bases: 4. CDR3 bases: TGCGCCAGCAGCCAAGGGACAGGGGGCGGCAACGAGCAGTACTTC. Its translation is CASSQGTGGGNEQYF.

V usage is TRBV3-1 and J usage is TRBJ2-7; 13 nucleotides align to TRBD2. The closer fit of TRBJ2-1 to the DNA end suggests the J call may be wrong. The CDR3 sequence is 15 residues long. Germline V gene lookup returns CDR1 LGHDT and CDR2 YNNKEL (reference sequence). CDR3 sequence: CASSQVGLAGNEQFF. CDR3 nucleotide sequence: TGTGCCAGCAGCCAAGTGGGACTAGCGGGGAACGAGCAGTTCTTC.

Details on this clonotype: At one end the junction does not follow the germline gene, possibly because of a read error. The gene calls are TRBV4-1 and TRBJ1-4; no clear D gene. Looked up from germline, CDR1 is MGHRA and CDR2 is YSYEKL. The CDR3 has 16 amino acids. DNA for the CDR3: TGTGCCAGCAGCCAGGCGACACGAGCAACTAATGAAAAACTGTTTTTT. Its protein product is CASSQATRATNEKLFF.